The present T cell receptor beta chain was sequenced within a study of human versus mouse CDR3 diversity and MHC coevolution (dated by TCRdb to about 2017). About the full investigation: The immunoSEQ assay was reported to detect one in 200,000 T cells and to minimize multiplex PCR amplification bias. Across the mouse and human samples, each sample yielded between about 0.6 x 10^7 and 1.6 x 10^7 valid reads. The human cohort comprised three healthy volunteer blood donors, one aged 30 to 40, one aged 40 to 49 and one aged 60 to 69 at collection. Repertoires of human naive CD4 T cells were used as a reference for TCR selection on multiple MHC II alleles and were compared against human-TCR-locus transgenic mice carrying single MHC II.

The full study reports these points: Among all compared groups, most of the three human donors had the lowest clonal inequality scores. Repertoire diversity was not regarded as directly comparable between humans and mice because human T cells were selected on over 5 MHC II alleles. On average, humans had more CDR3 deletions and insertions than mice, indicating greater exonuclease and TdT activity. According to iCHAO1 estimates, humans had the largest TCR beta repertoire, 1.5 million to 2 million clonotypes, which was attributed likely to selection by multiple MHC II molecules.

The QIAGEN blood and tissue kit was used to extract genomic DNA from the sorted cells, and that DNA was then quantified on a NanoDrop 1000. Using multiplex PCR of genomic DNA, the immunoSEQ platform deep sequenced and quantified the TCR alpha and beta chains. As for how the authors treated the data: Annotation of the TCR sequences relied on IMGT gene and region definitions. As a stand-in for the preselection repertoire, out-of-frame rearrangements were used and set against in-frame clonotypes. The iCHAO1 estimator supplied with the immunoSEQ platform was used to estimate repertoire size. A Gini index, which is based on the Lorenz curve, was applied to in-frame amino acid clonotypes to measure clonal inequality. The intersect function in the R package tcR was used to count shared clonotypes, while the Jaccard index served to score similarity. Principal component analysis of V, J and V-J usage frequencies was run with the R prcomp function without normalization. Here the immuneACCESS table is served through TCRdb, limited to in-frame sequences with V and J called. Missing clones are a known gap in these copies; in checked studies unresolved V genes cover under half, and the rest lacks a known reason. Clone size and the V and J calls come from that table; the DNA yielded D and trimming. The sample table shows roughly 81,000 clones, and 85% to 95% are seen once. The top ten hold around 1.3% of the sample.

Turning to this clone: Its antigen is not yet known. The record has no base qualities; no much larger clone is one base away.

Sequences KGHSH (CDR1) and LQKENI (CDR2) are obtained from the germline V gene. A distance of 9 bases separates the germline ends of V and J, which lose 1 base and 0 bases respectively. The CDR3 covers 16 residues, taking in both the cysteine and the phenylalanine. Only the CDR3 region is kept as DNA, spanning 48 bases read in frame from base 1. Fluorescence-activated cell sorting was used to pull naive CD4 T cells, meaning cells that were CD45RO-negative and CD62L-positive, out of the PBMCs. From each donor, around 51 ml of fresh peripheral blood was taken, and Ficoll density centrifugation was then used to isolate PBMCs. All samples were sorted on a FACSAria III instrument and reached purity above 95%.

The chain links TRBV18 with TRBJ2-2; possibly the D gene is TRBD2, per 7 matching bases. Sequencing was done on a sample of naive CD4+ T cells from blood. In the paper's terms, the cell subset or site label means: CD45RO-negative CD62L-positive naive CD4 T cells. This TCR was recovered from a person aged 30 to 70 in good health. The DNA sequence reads TGTGCCAGCTCACCACTCGGGGGGCCGAACACCGGGGAGCTGTTTTTT. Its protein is CASSPLGGPNTGELFF.